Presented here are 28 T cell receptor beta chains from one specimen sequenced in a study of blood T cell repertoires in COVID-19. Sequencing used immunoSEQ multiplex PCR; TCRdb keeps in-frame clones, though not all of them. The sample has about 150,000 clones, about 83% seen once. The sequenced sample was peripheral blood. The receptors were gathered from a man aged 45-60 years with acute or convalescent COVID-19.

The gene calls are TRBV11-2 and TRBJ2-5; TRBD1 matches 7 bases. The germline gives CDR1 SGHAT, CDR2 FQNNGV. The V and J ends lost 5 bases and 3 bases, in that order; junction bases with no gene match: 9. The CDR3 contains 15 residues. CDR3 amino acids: CASSTYRGIKETQYF. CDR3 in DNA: TGTGCCAGCAGCACCTACAGGGGAATTAAAGAGACCCAGTACTTC. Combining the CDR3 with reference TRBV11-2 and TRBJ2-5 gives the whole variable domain EAGVAQSPRYKIIEKRQSVAFWCNPISGHATLYWYQQILGQGPKLLIQFQNNGVVDDSQLPKDRFSAERLKGVDSTLKIQPAKLEDSAVYLCASSTYRGIKETQYFGPGTRLLVL.

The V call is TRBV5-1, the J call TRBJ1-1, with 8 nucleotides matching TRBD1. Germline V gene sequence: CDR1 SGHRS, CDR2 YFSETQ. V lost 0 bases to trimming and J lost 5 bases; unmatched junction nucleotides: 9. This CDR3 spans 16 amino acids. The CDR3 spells CASSLALLTGETEAFF. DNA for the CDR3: TGCGCCAGCAGCTTGGCCTTGCTGACAGGGGAGACTGAAGCTTTCTTT. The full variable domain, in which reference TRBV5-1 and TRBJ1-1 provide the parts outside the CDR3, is KAGVTQTPRYLIKTRGQQVTLSCSPISGHRSVSWYQQTPGQGLQFLFEYFSETQRNKGNFPGRFSGRQFSNSRSEMNVSTLELGDSALYLCASSLALLTGETEAFFGQGTRLTVV.

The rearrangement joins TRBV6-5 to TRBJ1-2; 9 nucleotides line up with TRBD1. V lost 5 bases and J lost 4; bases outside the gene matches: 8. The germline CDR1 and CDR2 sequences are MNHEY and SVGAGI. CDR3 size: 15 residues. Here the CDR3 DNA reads TGTGCCAGCAGTCCAGAACAGGGGGCTGGCTATGGCTACACCTTC. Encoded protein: CASSPEQGAGYGYTF.

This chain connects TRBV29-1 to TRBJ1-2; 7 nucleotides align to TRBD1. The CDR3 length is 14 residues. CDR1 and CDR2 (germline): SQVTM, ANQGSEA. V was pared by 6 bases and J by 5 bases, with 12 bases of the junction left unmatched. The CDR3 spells CSVFSQGVGYGYTF. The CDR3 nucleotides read TGCAGCGTCTTCTCGCAGGGGGTGGGTTATGGCTACACCTTC.

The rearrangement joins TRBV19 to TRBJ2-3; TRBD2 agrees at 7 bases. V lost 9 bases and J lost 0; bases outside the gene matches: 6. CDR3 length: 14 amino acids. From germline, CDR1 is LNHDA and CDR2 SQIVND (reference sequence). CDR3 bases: TGTGCCAGCCGGCCGGGACTAAGCACAGATACGCAGTATTTT. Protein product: CASRPGLSTDTQYF.

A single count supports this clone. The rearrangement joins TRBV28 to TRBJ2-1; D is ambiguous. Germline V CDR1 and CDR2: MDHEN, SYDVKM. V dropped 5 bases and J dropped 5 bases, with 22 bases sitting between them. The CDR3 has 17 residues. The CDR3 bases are TGTGCCAGCAGTCCCCGAGAGAGGAGTCGGCTCAACAATGAGCAGTTCTTC. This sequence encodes CASSPRERSRLNNEQFF.

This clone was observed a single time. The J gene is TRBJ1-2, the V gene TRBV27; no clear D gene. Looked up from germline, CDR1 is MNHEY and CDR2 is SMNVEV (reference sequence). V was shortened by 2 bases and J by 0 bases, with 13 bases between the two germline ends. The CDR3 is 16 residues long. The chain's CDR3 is CASSLLGPTTNYGYTF. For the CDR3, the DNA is TGTGCCAGCAGTTTACTGGGCCCGACGACTAACTATGGCTACACCTTC.

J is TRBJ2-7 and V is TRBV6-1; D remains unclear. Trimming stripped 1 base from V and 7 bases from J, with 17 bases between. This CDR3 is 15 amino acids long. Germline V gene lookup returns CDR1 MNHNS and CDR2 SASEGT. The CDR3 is CASSEEPVSAREQYF. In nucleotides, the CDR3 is TGTGCCAGCAGTGAAGAGCCCGTCTCAGCCAGGGAGCAGTACTTC.

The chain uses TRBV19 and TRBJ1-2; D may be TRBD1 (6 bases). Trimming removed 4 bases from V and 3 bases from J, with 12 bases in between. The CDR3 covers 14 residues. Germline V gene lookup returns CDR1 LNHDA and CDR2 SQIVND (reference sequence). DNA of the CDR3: TGTGCCAGTAGTAGACGACAGGCAGACTATGGCTACACCTTC. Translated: CASSRRQADYGYTF.

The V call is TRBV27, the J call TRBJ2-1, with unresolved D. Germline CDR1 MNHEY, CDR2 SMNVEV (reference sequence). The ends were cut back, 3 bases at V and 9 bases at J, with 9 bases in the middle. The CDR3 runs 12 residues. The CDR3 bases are TGTGCCAGCAGTTTGACAATCGGTGAGCAGTTCTTC. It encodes CASSLTIGEQFF.

CDR3 in DNA: TGTGCCAGAAGCTTGGCGTACGGGAAGATTCCAACTAATGAAAAACTGTTTTTT. Amino acids: CARSLAYGKIPTNEKLFF. The J gene is TRBJ1-4, the V gene TRBV5-3; no definite D call. TRBV5-3 is noted as an ORF with a role that remains uncertain. With 0 bases removed from V and 0 bases from J, the gap between germline ends came to 15 bases. The CDR3 extends over 18 amino acids.

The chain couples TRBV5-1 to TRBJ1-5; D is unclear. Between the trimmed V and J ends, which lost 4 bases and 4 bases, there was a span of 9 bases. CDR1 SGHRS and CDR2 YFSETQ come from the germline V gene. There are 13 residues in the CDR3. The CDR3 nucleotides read TGCGCCAGCAGCGAAACAGAGAATCAGCCCCAGCATTTT. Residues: CASSETENQPQHF.

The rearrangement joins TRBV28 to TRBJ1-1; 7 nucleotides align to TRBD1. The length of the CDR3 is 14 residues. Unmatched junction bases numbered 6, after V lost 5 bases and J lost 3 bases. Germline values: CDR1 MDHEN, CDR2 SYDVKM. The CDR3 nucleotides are TGTGCCAGCAGTCTCACGACAGGGTACACTGAAGCTTTCTTT. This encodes CASSLTTGYTEAFF.

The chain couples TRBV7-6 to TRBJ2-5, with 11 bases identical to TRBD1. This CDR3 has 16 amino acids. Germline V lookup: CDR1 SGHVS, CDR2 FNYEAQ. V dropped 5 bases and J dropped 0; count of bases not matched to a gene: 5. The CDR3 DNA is TGTGCCAGCAGCCACAGGGACAGGGGGTACCAAGAGACCCAGTACTTC. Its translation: CASSHRDRGYQETQYF.

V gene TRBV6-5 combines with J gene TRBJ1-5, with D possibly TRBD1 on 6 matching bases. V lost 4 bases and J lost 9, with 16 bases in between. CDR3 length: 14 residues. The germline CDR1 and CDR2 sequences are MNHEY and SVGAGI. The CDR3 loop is CASSFQGYGAPQHF. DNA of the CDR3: TGTGCCAGCAGTTTTCAGGGGTACGGTGCGCCCCAGCATTTT.

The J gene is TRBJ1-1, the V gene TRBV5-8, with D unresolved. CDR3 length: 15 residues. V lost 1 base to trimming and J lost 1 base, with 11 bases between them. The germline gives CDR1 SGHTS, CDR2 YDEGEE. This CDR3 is CASSLFEVGNTEAFF. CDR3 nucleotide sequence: TGTGCCAGCAGCTTGTTTGAGGTGGGGAACACTGAAGCTTTCTTT.

CDR3 loop: CASSQATGGEKAGELFF. In DNA form, the CDR3 reads TGTGCCAGCAGCCAAGCCACAGGGGGGGAAAAGGCCGGGGAGCTGTTTTTT. V gene TRBV4-2 combines with J gene TRBJ2-2, with TRBD1 as a possible D gene (8 bases). The CDR3 length is 17 residues. V lost 1 base and J 6 bases, leaving 18 bases between the germline ends. CDR1 and CDR2 (germline): LGHNA, YNFKEQ.

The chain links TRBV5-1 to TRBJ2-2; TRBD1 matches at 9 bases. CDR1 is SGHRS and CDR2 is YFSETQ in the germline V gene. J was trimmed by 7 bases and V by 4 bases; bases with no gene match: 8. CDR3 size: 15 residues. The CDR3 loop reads CASSLTGGAGGELFF. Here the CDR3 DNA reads TGCGCCAGCAGCCTTACAGGGGGCGCGGGCGGGGAGCTGTTTTTT.

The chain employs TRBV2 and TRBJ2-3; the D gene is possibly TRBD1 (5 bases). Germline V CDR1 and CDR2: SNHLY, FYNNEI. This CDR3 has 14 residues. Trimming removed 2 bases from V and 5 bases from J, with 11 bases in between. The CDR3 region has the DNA TGTGCCAGCAGTGAAAGGACATTCGGAGATACGCAGTATTTT. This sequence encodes CASSERTFGDTQYF.

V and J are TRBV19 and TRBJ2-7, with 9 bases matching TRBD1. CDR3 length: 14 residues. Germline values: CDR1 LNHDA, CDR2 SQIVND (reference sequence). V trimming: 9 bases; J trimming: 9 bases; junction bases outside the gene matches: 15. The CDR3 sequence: CASTEGQGGNAQYF. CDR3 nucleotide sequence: TGTGCCAGCACTGAGGGACAGGGAGGTAACGCGCAGTACTTC.

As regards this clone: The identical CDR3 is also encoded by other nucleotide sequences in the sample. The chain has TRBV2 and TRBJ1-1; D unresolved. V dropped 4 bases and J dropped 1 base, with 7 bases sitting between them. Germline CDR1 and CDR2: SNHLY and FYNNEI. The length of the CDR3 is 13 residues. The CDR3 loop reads CASSGQSNTEAFF. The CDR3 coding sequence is TGTGCCAGCAGTGGTCAATCGAACACTGAAGCTTTCTTT.

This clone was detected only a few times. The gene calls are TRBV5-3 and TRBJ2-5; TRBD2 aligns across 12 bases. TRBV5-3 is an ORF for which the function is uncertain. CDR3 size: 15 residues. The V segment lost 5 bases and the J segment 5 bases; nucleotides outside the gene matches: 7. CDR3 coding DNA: TGTGCCAGAAGTTCTAGCGGGGGGGCCGATGAGACCCAGTACTTC. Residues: CARSSSGGADETQYF.

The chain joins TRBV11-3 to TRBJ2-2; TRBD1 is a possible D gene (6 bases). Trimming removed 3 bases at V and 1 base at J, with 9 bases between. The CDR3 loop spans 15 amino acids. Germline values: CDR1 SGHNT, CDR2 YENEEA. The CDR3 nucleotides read TGTGCCAGCAGCTTCGGCAGGGGGAACACCGGGGAGCTGTTTTTT. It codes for CASSFGRGNTGELFF. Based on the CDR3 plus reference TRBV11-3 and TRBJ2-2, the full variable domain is EAGVVQSPRYKIIEKKQPVAFWCNPISGHNTLYWYLQNLGQGPELLIRYENEEAVDDSQLPKDRFSAERLKGVDSTLKIQPAELGDSAVYLCASSFGRGNTGELFFGEGSRLTVL.

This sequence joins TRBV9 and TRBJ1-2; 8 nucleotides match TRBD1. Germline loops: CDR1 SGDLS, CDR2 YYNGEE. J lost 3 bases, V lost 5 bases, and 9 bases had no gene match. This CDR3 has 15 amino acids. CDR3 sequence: CASSDRTGRDYGYTF. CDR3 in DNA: TGTGCCAGCAGTGATAGGACAGGGAGGGACTATGGCTACACCTTC.

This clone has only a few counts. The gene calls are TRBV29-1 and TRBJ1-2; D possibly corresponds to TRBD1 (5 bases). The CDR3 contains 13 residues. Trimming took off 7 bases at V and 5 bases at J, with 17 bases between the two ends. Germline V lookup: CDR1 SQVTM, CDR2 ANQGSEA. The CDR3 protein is CSALDSLGYGYTF. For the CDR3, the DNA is TGCAGCGCCTTAGACAGCCTTGGGTATGGCTACACCTTC.

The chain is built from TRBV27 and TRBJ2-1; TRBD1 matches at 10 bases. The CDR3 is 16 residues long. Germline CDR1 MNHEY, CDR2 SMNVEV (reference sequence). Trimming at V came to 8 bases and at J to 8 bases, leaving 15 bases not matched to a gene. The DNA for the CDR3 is TGTGCCAGCGGACCAGAAGGGGGGACAGGGGTTCATGAGCAGTTCTTC. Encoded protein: CASGPEGGTGVHEQFF.

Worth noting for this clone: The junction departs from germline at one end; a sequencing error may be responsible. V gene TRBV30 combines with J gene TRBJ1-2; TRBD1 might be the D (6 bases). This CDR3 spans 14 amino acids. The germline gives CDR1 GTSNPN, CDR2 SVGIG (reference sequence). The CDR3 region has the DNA TGTGCCTGGAAGCGAGGGGGAGCAAACTATGGCCACACCTTC. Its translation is CAWKRGGANYGHTF.

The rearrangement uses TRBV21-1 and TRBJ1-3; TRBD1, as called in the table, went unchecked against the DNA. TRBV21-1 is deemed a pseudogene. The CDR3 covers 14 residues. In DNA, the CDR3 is TGTGCCAGCAGCAAAGGACAGGGGGCGAACACCATATATTTT. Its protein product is CASSKGQGANTIYF.